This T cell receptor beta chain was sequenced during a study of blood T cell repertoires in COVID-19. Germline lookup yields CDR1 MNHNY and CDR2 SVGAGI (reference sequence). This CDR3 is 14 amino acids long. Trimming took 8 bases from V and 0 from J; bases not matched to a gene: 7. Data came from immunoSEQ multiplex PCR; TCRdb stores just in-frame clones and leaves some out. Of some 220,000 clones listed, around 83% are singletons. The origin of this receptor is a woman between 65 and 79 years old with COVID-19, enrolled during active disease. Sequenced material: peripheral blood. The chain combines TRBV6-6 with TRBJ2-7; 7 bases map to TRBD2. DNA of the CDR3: TGTGCCAGCGGTACCACTAGCGTCTCCTACGAGCAGTACTTC. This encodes CASGTTSVSYEQYF.